These 2 T cell receptor beta chains share one sample of origin, sequenced in a study of blood T cells in healthy people across ages. Primed by a sample-barcoded 5' primer and a J-beta primer mix, a second PCR proceeded for roughly 6 to 12 cycles. TCRdb re-analysed the 5' RACE reads in MiXCR, keeping a single row per CDR3 protein. This table holds about 1.1 million distinct CDR3 sequences, approximately 38% found once. Sequencing input: blood. These receptors all stem from a man younger than 30 in good health.

The chain joins TRBV20-1 to TRBJ1-1; a possible D gene is TRBD1 (6 bases). Germline lookup yields CDR1 DFQATT and CDR2 SNEGSKA (reference sequence). The CDR3 consists of 11 residues. Trimming removed 6 bases from V and 10 bases from J, with 15 bases in between. DNA of the CDR3: TGCAGTGCAAGGGGGTCGGGTGGAGCTTTCTTT. It specifies CSARGSGGAFF.

The chain links TRBV20-1 to TRBJ1-5; D gene uncertain. Germline CDR1 and CDR2: DFQATT and SNEGSKA (reference sequence). The V and J ends lost 5 bases and 0 bases respectively, with 14 bases between them. The CDR3 covers 15 residues. CDR3 DNA: TGCAGTGCTTCCCACGGTCGGAGTAGCAATCAGCCCCAGCATTTT. As protein: CSASHGRSSNQPQHF.